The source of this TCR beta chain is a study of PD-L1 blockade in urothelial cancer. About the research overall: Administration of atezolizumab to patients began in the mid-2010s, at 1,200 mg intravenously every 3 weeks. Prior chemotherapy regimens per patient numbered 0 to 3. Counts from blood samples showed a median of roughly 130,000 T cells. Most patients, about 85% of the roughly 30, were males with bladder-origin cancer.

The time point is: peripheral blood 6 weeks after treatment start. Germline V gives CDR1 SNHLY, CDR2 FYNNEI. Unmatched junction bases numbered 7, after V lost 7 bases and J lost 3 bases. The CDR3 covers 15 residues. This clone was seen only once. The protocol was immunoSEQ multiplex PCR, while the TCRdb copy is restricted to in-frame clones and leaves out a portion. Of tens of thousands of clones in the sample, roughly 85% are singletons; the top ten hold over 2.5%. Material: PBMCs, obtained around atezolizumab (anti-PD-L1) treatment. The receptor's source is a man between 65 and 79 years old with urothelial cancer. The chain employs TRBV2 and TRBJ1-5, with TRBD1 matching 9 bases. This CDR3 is CASTKTGGNNQPQHF. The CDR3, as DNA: TGTGCCAGCACTAAGACAGGGGGAAACAATCAGCCCCAGCATTTT.